Described below is a single T cell receptor beta chain sequence and its context. The germline gives CDR1 MNHNS, CDR2 SASEGT. The CDR3 is 15 residues long. Unmatched junction bases numbered 11, after V lost 8 bases and J lost 3 bases. Using immunoSEQ multiplex PCR, the repertoire was profiled, and TCRdb retains in-frame clones only, with some absent. The table has fewer than 85,000 clones, about 90% seen once. The data are from a study of resident and recirculating memory T cells in vitiligo. As for the study in general: Shave-biopsy epidermis from lesional and nonlesional skin was sequenced alongside PBMCs.

The clonotype originates from a male donor with vitiligo. This sequence joins TRBV6-1 and TRBJ2-7; TRBD1 matches at 9 bases. The sample taken for sequencing was blood. DNA for the CDR3: TGTGCCAGCGGAAGAAACAGGGGGCAGGACTACGAGCAGTACTTC. This encodes CASGRNRGQDYEQYF.